Following are 6 T cell receptor beta chains from one sample sequenced in a study of blood T cell repertoires in COVID-19. Only in-frame clones appear in the TCRdb table, and some are missing; sequencing was by immunoSEQ multiplex PCR. Here the sample spans roughly 200,000 clones, over 70% being singletons. The sequenced sample was peripheral blood. These receptors all come from a woman in her 70s with acute or convalescent COVID-19.

There are many counts of this clone. The genes are TRBV5-1 and TRBJ2-5; D might be TRBD1 (6 bases). CDR1 is SGHRS, CDR2 YFSETQ, per germline. There are 14 residues in the CDR3. V gave up 0 bases and J gave up 4 bases, with 10 bases separating them. CDR3 bases: TGCGCCAGCAGCTTGGACAGGGCGGCAGAGACCCAGTACTTC. Translated: CASSLDRAAETQYF.

The V gene is TRBV9, the J gene TRBJ1-4, with D perhaps TRBD1 (6 bases). V dropped 0 bases and J dropped 8 bases, with 20 bases sitting between them. The CDR3 runs to 17 residues. Looked up from germline, CDR1 is SGDLS and CDR2 is YYNGEE. The CDR3 sequence is CASSVAQMGAQEEKLFF. In DNA, the CDR3 is TGTGCCAGCAGCGTAGCTCAAATGGGGGCGCAGGAGGAAAAACTGTTTTTT.

This sequence joins TRBV5-8 and TRBJ2-2; 7 positions match TRBD1. In germline, CDR1 is SGHTS, CDR2 YDEGEE. J gave up 1 base and V 4 bases, and 4 bases lay outside the gene matches. The CDR3 is made up of 15 amino acids. The CDR3 region is CASSLRQGNTGELFF. The CDR3 bases are TGTGCCAGCAGCCTACGACAGGGGAACACCGGGGAGCTGTTTTTT. The full variable domain, completed using reference TRBV5-8 and TRBJ2-2, is EAGVTQSPTHLIKTRGQQATLRCSPISGHTSVYWYQQALGLGLQFLLWYDEGEERNRGNFPPRFSGRQFPNYSSELNVNALELEDSALYLCASSLRQGNTGELFFGEGSRLTVL.

J is TRBJ2-1 and V is TRBV19; 8 nucleotides agree with TRBD2. The length of the CDR3 is 15 residues. Germline V gene lookup returns CDR1 LNHDA and CDR2 SQIVND (reference sequence). V trimming: 5 bases; J trimming: 4 bases; junction bases outside the gene matches: 7. CDR3 DNA sequence: TGTGCCAGTAGTGCTAGCTCGGGAGGGTACAATGAGCAGTTCTTC. Translated, it gives CASSASSGGYNEQFF. The variable domain in full, completed from reference TRBV19 and TRBJ2-1, reads DGGITQSPKYLFRKEGQNVTLSCEQNLNHDAMYWYRQDPGQGLRLIYYSQIVNDFQKGDIAEGYSVSREKKESFPLTVTSAQKNPTAFYLCASSASSGGYNEQFFGPGTRLTVL.

This sequence joins TRBV30 and TRBJ2-3; TRBD2 matches at 10 bases. The germline gives CDR1 GTSNPN, CDR2 SVGIG (reference sequence). V was clipped by 0 bases and J by 5 bases; unmatched bases: 8. The CDR3 consists of 16 residues. CDR3 loop: CAWSVPLAGVIDTQYF. The CDR3 DNA sequence: TGTGCCTGGAGTGTACCCCTAGCGGGAGTCATAGATACGCAGTATTTT.

This clone has a handful of counts. This sequence joins TRBV5-1 and TRBJ2-3; no definite D call. Trimming took 0 bases from V and 1 from J, leaving 12 bases between them. The CDR3 consists of 16 residues. Germline CDR1 reads SGHRS; CDR2 reads YFSETQ. CDR3 region: CASSLAGGTRTDTQYF. DNA for the CDR3: TGCGCCAGCAGCTTGGCCGGCGGTACCCGCACAGATACGCAGTATTTT.